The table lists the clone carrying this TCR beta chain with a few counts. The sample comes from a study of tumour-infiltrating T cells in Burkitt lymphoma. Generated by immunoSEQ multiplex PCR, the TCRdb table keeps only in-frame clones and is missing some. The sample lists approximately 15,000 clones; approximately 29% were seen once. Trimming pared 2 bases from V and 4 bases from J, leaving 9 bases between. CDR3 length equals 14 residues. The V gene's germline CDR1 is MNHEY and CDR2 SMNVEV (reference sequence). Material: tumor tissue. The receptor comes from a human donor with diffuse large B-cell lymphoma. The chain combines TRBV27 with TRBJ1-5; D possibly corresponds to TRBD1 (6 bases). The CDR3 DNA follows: TGTGCCAGCAGTTTACAGGGGTCTAATCAGCCCCAGCATTTT. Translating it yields CASSLQGSNQPQHF.